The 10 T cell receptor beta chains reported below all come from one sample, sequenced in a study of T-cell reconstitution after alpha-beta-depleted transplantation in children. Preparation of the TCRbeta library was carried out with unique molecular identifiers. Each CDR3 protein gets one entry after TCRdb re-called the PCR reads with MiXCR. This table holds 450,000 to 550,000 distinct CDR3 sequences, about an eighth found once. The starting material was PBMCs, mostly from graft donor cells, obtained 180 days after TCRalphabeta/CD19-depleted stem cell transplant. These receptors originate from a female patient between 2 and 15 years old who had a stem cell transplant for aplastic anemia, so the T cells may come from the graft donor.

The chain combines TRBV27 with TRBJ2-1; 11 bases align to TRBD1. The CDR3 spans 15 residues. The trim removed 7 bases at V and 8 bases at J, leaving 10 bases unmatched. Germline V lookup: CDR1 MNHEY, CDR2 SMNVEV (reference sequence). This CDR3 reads CASNPGTGGFDEQFF. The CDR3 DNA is TGTGCCAGCAACCCGGGGACAGGGGGTTTCGATGAGCAGTTCTTC.

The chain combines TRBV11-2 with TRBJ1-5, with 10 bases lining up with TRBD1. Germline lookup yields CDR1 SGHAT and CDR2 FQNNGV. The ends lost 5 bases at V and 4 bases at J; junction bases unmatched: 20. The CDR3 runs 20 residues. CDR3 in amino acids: CASSATLRDRGEGKNQPQHF. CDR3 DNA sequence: TGTGCCAGCAGCGCGACTCTCCGGGACAGGGGCGAGGGTAAGAATCAGCCCCAGCATTTT.

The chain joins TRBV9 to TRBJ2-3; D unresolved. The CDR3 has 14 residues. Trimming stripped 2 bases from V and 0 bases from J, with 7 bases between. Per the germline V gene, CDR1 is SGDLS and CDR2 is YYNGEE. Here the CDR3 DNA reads TGTGCCAGCAGCGTCCTCACTAGCACAGATACGCAGTATTTT. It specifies CASSVLTSTDTQYF.

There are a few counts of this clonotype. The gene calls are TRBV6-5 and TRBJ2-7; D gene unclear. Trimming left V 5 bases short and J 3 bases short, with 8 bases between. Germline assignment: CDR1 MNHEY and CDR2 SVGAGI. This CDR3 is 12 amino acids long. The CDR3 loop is CASSTRDYEQYF. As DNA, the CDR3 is TGTGCCAGCAGTACCAGAGACTACGAGCAGTACTTC.

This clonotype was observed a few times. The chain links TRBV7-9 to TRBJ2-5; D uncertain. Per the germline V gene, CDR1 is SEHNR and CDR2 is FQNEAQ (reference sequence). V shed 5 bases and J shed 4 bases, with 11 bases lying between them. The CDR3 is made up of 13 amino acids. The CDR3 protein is CASSARKVETQYF. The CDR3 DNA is TGTGCCAGCAGCGCTCGGAAAGTAGAGACCCAGTACTTC.

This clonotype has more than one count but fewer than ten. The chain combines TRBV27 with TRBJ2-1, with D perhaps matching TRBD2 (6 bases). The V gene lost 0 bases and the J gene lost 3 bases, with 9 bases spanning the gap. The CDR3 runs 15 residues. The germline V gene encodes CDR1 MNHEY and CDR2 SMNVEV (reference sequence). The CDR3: CASSLSAGNYNEQFF. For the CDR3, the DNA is TGTGCCAGCAGTTTATCGGCGGGGAACTACAATGAGCAGTTCTTC.

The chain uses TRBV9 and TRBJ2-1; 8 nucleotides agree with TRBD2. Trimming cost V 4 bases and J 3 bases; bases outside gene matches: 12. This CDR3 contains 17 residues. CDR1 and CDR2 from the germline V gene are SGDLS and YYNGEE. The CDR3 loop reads CASSWGVAGPLYNEQFF. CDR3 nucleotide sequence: TGTGCCAGCAGCTGGGGGGTAGCGGGACCGCTCTACAATGAGCAGTTCTTC.

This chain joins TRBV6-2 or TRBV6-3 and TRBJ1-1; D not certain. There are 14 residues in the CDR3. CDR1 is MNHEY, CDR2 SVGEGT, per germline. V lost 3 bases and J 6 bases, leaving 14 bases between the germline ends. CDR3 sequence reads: CASSYPYKIAEAFF. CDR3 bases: TGTGCCAGCAGTTATCCATACAAAATCGCTGAAGCTTTCTTT.

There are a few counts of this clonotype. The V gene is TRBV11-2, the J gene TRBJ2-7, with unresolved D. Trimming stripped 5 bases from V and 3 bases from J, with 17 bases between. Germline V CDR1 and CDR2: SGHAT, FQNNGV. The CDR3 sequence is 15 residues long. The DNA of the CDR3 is TGTGCCAGCAGCGACGCATCGCCCGCTTACTACGAGCAGTACTTC. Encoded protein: CASSDASPAYYEQYF.

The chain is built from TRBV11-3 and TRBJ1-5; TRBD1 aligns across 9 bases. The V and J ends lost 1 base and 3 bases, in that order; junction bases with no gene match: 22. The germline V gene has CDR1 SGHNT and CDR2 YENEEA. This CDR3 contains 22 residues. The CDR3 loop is CASSLVVRPSVLRTGDNQPQHF. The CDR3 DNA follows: TGTGCCAGCAGCTTAGTTGTTAGACCCTCAGTTCTTAGGACAGGGGACAATCAGCCCCAGCATTTT.